The sequence of this T cell receptor beta chain was determined in a study of regulatory and conventional T cells in breast cancer. Germline loops: CDR1 SGHRS, CDR2 YFSETQ. The CDR3 consists of 13 residues. On this clonotype: An end of the junction does not agree with germline; a read error may underlie this.

MiXCR was run by TCRdb on the PCR reads, yielding one entry per CDR3 protein. The sample has about 10,000 distinct CDR3 sequences; approximately 30% are singletons. The chain recombines TRBV5-1 with TRBJ1-2, with D unclear. The clonotype originates from a male donor in good health. The sequencing input was conventional T cells from blood. This CDR3 reads CASSLGGLGGYTF. CDR3 nucleotides: TGTGCCAGCAGCTTGGGAGGATTGGGTGGCTACACCTTC.